One sample yielded the 14 T cell receptor beta chains listed below, sequenced in a study of cytomegalovirus exposure and HLA in healthy donors. Primers: 60 Vbeta forward and 13 Jbeta reverse. Profiling relied on immunoSEQ multiplex PCR, and the TCRdb table lists in-frame clones only, not all of them. The sample contains around 94,000 clones, less than 90% of which appear only once. The material sequenced was PBMCs. The receptors come from a man aged 35 to 55 in good health and CMV-seronegative.

The chain combines TRBV25-1 with TRBJ1-6; TRBD1 matches 8 bases. V lost 2 bases, J lost 3 bases, and 3 bases stayed unmatched. The germline V gene has CDR1 MGHDK and CDR2 SYGVNS. This CDR3 has 16 residues. DNA for the CDR3: TGTGCCAGCAGTGAAGTAACAGGGGGCTATAATTCACCCCTCCACTTT. Translation gives CASSEVTGGYNSPLHF.

This clone has just one count. The rearrangement links TRBV6-4 to TRBJ2-1; 9 bases align to TRBD2. The V and J ends lost 6 bases and 4 bases, in that order; junction bases with no gene match: 7. CDR3 length: 15 residues. CDR1 is MRHNA, CDR2 SNTAGT, per germline. CDR3 sequence: CASSPLAGLYNEQFF. The CDR3 nucleotides are TGTGCCAGCAGCCCTCTAGCGGGGTTGTACAATGAGCAGTTCTTC.

The V and J genes are TRBV13 and TRBJ2-7; maybe TRBD2 (7 bases). Trimming pared 5 bases from V and 3 bases from J, leaving 29 bases between. The germline gives CDR1 PRHDT, CDR2 FYEKMQ (reference sequence). CDR3 length: 19 amino acids. CDR3 amino acids: CASSPMGGPLDLQSYEQYF. CDR3 in DNA: TGTGCCAGCAGCCCCATGGGGGGGCCTCTCGATTTACAGAGCTACGAGCAGTACTTC. Full variable domain (missing parts from reference TRBV13 and TRBJ2-7): AAGVIQSPRHLIKEKRETATLKCYPIPRHDTVYWYQQGPGQDPQFLISFYEKMQSDKGSIPDRFSAQQFSDYHSELNMSSLELGDSALYFCASSPMGGPLDLQSYEQYFGPGTRLTVT.

The chain joins TRBV5-4 to TRBJ2-3; 11 nucleotides line up with TRBD2. The CDR3 runs to 15 residues. Germline V gene data show CDR1 as SGHNT and CDR2 as YYREEE (reference sequence). The J segment lost 5 bases and the V segment lost 7 bases, leaving 9 bases of the junction unmatched. This CDR3 reads CASVAGGPGGDTQYF. CDR3 nucleotides: TGTGCCAGCGTAGCGGGGGGGCCGGGAGGAGATACGCAGTATTTT.

This clone was recorded once. This chain connects TRBV7-9 to TRBJ2-1; TRBD2 is a possible D gene (6 bases). There are 13 residues in the CDR3. Per the germline V gene, CDR1 is SEHNR and CDR2 is FQNEAQ (reference sequence). Trimming cost V 8 bases and J 3 bases, with 11 bases left between them. This CDR3 reads CASSGLYYNEQFF. The CDR3 DNA reads TGTGCCAGCTCCGGACTATACTACAATGAGCAGTTCTTC.

The chain recombines TRBV7-9 with TRBJ2-7, with D possibly matching TRBD2 (7 bases). The germline V and J ends were trimmed by 1 base and 7 bases, with 20 bases remaining between them. Germline-derived CDR1 and CDR2 are SEHNR and FQNEAQ (reference sequence). There are 16 residues in the CDR3. The CDR3 reads CASSLVGGAVAGEQYF. The CDR3 region has the DNA TGTGCCAGCAGCTTAGTTGGGGGGGCCGTAGCGGGTGAGCAGTACTTC.

V is TRBV7-9 and J is TRBJ2-3; 8 nucleotides align to TRBD1. Trimming removed 4 bases from V and 4 bases from J; junction bases left unmatched: 13. The CDR3 length is 17 residues. From germline, CDR1 is SEHNR and CDR2 FQNEAQ (reference sequence). Here the CDR3 DNA reads TGTGCCAGCAGCTCCCCCATTGCGACAGGGGCCCCAGATACGCAGTATTTT. Translated, it gives CASSSPIATGAPDTQYF.

The chain is built from TRBV13 and TRBJ2-6; 8 bases line up with TRBD2. Looked up from germline, CDR1 is PRHDT and CDR2 is FYEKMQ (reference sequence). The CDR3 loop spans 17 amino acids. Germline trimming cut 5 bases from V and 0 bases from J; bases unmatched to any gene: 6. As DNA, the CDR3 is TGTGCCAGCAGCCAAGCCGGGGGGGACTCTGGGGCCAACGTCCTGACTTTC. Protein: CASSQAGGDSGANVLTF. Full variable domain (outside the CDR3, taken from reference TRBV13 and TRBJ2-6): AAGVIQSPRHLIKEKRETATLKCYPIPRHDTVYWYQQGPGQDPQFLISFYEKMQSDKGSIPDRFSAQQFSDYHSELNMSSLELGDSALYFCASSQAGGDSGANVLTFGAGSRLTVL.

This chain connects TRBV27 to TRBJ1-2, with TRBD1 matching 9 bases. CDR1 is MNHEY, CDR2 SMNVEV, per germline (reference sequence). The length of the CDR3 is 18 residues. Trimming cost V 6 bases and J 6 bases; bases outside gene matches: 20. CDR3 residues: CASSHVPGQGWGPNGYTF. The DNA of the CDR3 is TGTGCCAGCAGCCATGTCCCGGGACAGGGATGGGGCCCTAATGGCTACACCTTC.

This clone has just a few counts. The chain recombines TRBV4-1 with TRBJ1-1, with D possibly matching TRBD1 (5 bases). Trimming left V 1 base short and J 0 bases short, with 9 bases between. The germline CDR1 and CDR2 sequences are MGHRA and YSYEKL. The CDR3 contains 15 residues. The CDR3 loop is CASSQGGDLNTEAFF. CDR3 DNA sequence: TGCGCCAGCAGCCAAGGAGGGGACTTGAACACTGAAGCTTTCTTT.

This chain uses TRBV7-9 with TRBJ2-1; TRBD1 might be the D (5 bases). Trimming stripped 2 bases from V and 9 bases from J, with 20 bases between. The CDR3 covers 16 residues. The germline V gene has CDR1 SEHNR and CDR2 FQNEAQ (reference sequence). The CDR3 reads CASSLQGPRTIREQFF. CDR3 sequence (DNA): TGTGCCAGCAGCTTACAGGGCCCTAGGACGATTCGTGAGCAGTTCTTC.

This clone was observed a single time. This CDR3 reads CASSLVQRGTETQYF. CDR3 bases: TGTGCCAGCAGCTTAGTTCAGCGGGGGACGGAGACCCAGTACTTC. V is TRBV7-9 and J is TRBJ2-5; 8 bases fit TRBD2. V dropped 1 base and J dropped 5; count of bases not matched to a gene: 6. The CDR3 length is 15 residues. The germline V gene has CDR1 SEHNR and CDR2 FQNEAQ (reference sequence).

Here the CDR3 DNA reads TGCGCCAGCAGCTTGGCTAGCGGGGGGTCCCTCTACGAGCAGTACTTC. Translated, it gives CASSLASGGSLYEQYF. The rearrangement uses TRBV5-1 and TRBJ2-7; 11 bases map to TRBD2. After removal of 0 bases from V and 3 bases from J, the junction contained 5 bases not matched to a gene. The CDR3 loop spans 16 amino acids. CDR1 and CDR2 (germline): SGHRS, YFSETQ.

This chain joins TRBV7-9 and TRBJ2-7; 9 bases agree with TRBD1. V gave up 7 bases and J gave up 7 bases; unmatched junction bases: 11. Germline CDR1 reads SEHNR; CDR2 reads FQNEAQ (reference sequence). This CDR3 spans 14 amino acids. The CDR3 spells CASTSLGQGEEQYF. The CDR3 nucleotides are TGTGCCAGCACCTCCTTGGGACAGGGAGAGGAGCAGTACTTC.